The 29 T cell receptor beta chains presented below share a single source sample, sequenced in a study of human T cells and chemical hapten exposure. Time point indicated: pre-sensitization, week 0. The treatment denotes: therapeutic diphenylcyclopropenone sensitization with weekly scalp DPC. One entry per CDR3 protein results from TCRdb running MiXCR on the RACE reads. The data show about 260,000 distinct CDR3 sequences, 7% to 10% seen once. The specimen was whole blood, collected in connection with sensitization to the hapten diphenylcyclopropenone (DPC). Every receptor here comes from a middle-aged woman with alopecia areata. Some clones in this sample may be carry-over from other donors' samples.

This clonotype was counted between two and nine times. The CDR3 loop is CASSGAGVGTGELFF. The CDR3 nucleotides are TGTGCCAGCAGTGGGGCGGGAGTAGGCACCGGGGAGCTGTTTTTT. The chain links TRBV2 to TRBJ2-2; 7 nucleotides match TRBD2. Losses at the gene ends were 4 bases for V and 4 bases for J; bases not matched to a gene: 6. The germline CDR1 and CDR2 sequences are SNHLY and FYNNEI. The CDR3 covers 15 residues.

This clonotype was counted a few times. CDR3 bases: TGTGCCAGCAGCCAACAGGGAGATACGCAGTATTTT. This gives the protein CASSQQGDTQYF. V gene TRBV12-3 or TRBV12-4 combines with J gene TRBJ2-3; tentatively, D is TRBD1 (6 bases). This CDR3 is 12 amino acids long. V lost 6 bases and J lost 5, with 9 bases in between.

The chain joins TRBV2 to TRBJ2-7; 9 nucleotides line up with TRBD2. Germline CDR1 reads SNHLY; CDR2 reads FYNNEI. J lost 10 bases, V lost 8 bases, and 3 bases had no gene match. The CDR3 is made up of 10 amino acids. CDR3 residues: CASGREGQYF. CDR3 coding DNA: TGTGCCAGCGGGCGGGAGGGTCAGTACTTC.

The genes are TRBV27 and TRBJ2-7, with D maybe TRBD2 (7 bases). Germline V lookup: CDR1 MNHEY, CDR2 SMNVEV (reference sequence). This CDR3 spans 17 amino acids. V was cut by 6 bases and J by 3 bases, with 24 bases left in between. In DNA, the CDR3 is TGTGCCAGCAGCGGTGGTGGGGGCTTGGCGGGAGTCTACGAGCAGTACTTC. Residues: CASSGGGGLAGVYEQYF.

This clonotype was observed many times. The rearrangement joins TRBV27 to TRBJ2-7; 8 bases line up with TRBD1. The trim removed 5 bases at V and 6 bases at J, leaving 9 bases unmatched. Looked up from germline, CDR1 is MNHEY and CDR2 is SMNVEV (reference sequence). This CDR3 is built from 14 residues. CDR3 bases: TGTGCCAGCAGTATAAGGACAGGGCAGGGCGAGCAGTACTTC. Its protein is CASSIRTGQGEQYF.

The table lists this clonotype with a few counts. V and J are TRBV27 and TRBJ2-4; 7 positions agree with TRBD1. Germline CDR1 MNHEY, CDR2 SMNVEV (reference sequence). The CDR3 runs 13 residues. The V and J ends lost 3 bases and 8 bases, in that order; junction bases with no gene match: 4. The CDR3 sequence: CASSFTGADIQYF. The CDR3 coding sequence is TGTGCCAGCAGTTTTACAGGGGCGGACATTCAGTACTTC.

The chain is built from TRBV11-2 and TRBJ2-1; the match to TRBD2 covers 13 bases. Germline V gives CDR1 SGHAT, CDR2 FQNNGV. The CDR3 extends over 17 amino acids. J was trimmed by 2 bases and V by 4 bases; bases with no gene match: 5. CDR3 loop: CASSSLAGGRPYNEQFF. CDR3 DNA: TGTGCCAGCAGCTCACTAGCGGGAGGGCGCCCCTACAATGAGCAGTTCTTC. Full variable domain (missing parts from reference TRBV11-2 and TRBJ2-1): EAGVAQSPRYKIIEKRQSVAFWCNPISGHATLYWYQQILGQGPKLLIQFQNNGVVDDSQLPKDRFSAERLKGVDSTLKIQPAKLEDSAVYLCASSSLAGGRPYNEQFFGPGTRLTVL.

V is TRBV29-1 and J is TRBJ2-5; TRBD1 agrees at 9 bases. Unmatched junction bases numbered 5, after V lost 5 bases and J lost 4 bases. Germline V lookup: CDR1 SQVTM, CDR2 ANQGSEA. The CDR3 consists of 13 residues. This CDR3 reads CSVNPGQGETQYF. The DNA of the CDR3 is TGCAGCGTTAATCCGGGACAGGGAGAGACCCAGTACTTC.

The CDR3 is CASSQTGVGGEKLFF. In DNA, the CDR3 is TGTGCCAGCAGCCAAACGGGAGTAGGGGGTGAAAAACTGTTTTTT. The rearrangement uses TRBV4-2 and TRBJ1-4, with a tentative D call TRBD1 (6 bases). The V end was cut by 2 bases, the J end by 7 bases, with 14 bases between. Germline V CDR1 and CDR2: LGHNA, YNFKEQ. The CDR3 has 15 residues.

The table lists this clonotype with a few counts. This chain links TRBV20-1 with TRBJ2-7, with a possible D match to TRBD1 (5 bases). The V end lost 6 bases, the J end lost 6 bases, and 24 bases lay between the germline ends. The CDR3 covers 15 residues. The germline gives CDR1 DFQATT, CDR2 SNEGSKA (reference sequence). Here the CDR3 reads CSATPAARAIGEQYF. CDR3 in DNA: TGCAGTGCAACTCCCGCGGCCAGGGCGATAGGCGAGCAGTACTTC.

The chain recombines TRBV9 with TRBJ2-5, with TRBD2 identical over 7 bases. The CDR3 length is 14 residues. Germline lookup yields CDR1 SGDLS and CDR2 YYNGEE. J lost 2 bases, V lost 1 base, and 2 bases had no gene match. In DNA, the CDR3 is TGTGCCAGCAGCGTAAAAGCGGGACAAGAGACCCAGTACTTC. Translation gives CASSVKAGQETQYF.

This clonotype appeared a few times. The gene calls are TRBV20-1 and TRBJ2-7; TRBD1 or TRBD2 may be the D gene (5 bases each). V was trimmed by 3 bases and J by 0 bases, leaving 18 bases between them. This CDR3 has 16 amino acids. Germline V gene sequence: CDR1 DFQATT, CDR2 SNEGSKA (reference sequence). The CDR3 DNA follows: TGCAGTGCTAGCACGATAGAGACGGGGCTCTCCTACGAGCAGTACTTC. Encoded protein: CSASTIETGLSYEQYF.

This clonotype was observed a few times. The V and J genes are TRBV18 and TRBJ2-1; weak D call: TRBD2 (5 bases). Germline V gives CDR1 KGHSH, CDR2 LQKENI. The CDR3 has 17 amino acids. Trimming took 3 bases from V and 3 from J, leaving 18 bases between them. CDR3: CASSPRRGAVIYNEQFF. CDR3 coding DNA: TGTGCCAGCTCACCTCGCCGGGGAGCCGTGATCTACAATGAGCAGTTCTTC.

A few counts support this clonotype. The chain joins TRBV9 to TRBJ2-7; 10 bases are a match to TRBD2. Germline CDR1 SGDLS, CDR2 YYNGEE. The CDR3 sequence is 14 residues long. V lost 3 bases, J lost 4 bases, and 4 bases stayed unmatched. CDR3 nucleotides: TGTGCCAGCAGCGCGCTAGCGGGAGCGTACGAGCAGTACTTC. Amino acid sequence: CASSALAGAYEQYF. The full variable domain, its missing parts supplied by reference TRBV9 and TRBJ2-7, is DSGVTQTPKHLITATGQRVTLRCSPRSGDLSVYWYQQSLDQGLQFLIQYYNGEERAKGNILERFSAQQFPDLHSELNLSSLELGDSALYFCASSALAGAYEQYFGPGTRLTVT.

The chain has TRBV6-2 or TRBV6-3 and TRBJ2-7; D call uncertain. Per germline, CDR1 MNHEY and CDR2 SVGEGT. The CDR3 spans 12 residues. V shed 3 bases and J shed 6 bases, with 9 bases lying between them. In nucleotides, the CDR3 is TGTGCCAGCAGTTATTTCGCCGGCGAGCAGTACTTC. Protein product: CASSYFAGEQYF.

The genes are TRBV2 and TRBJ2-5, with TRBD1 as a possible D gene (6 bases). The CDR3 has 15 residues. Trimming removed 3 bases from V and 2 bases from J, with 13 bases in between. Germline V CDR1 and CDR2: SNHLY, FYNNEI. CDR3 amino acids: CASSEGARRQETQYF. CDR3 nucleotide sequence: TGTGCCAGCAGTGAGGGGGCGCGACGGCAAGAGACCCAGTACTTC.

The rearrangement uses TRBV7-3 and TRBJ1-1; D is undetermined. CDR1 and CDR2 from the germline V gene are SGHTA and FQGTGA. CDR3 length: 13 residues. V was cut by 1 base and J by 2 bases, with 5 bases left in between. The CDR3 sequence is CASSLIDNTEAFF. The CDR3 bases are TGTGCCAGCAGCTTAATCGACAACACTGAAGCTTTCTTT.

The chain carries TRBV20-1 and TRBJ1-1, with D possibly TRBD1 on 5 matching bases. V lost 8 bases and J 0 bases, leaving 16 bases between the germline ends. Per germline, CDR1 DFQATT and CDR2 SNEGSKA (reference sequence). This CDR3 comprises 14 residues. The DNA of the CDR3 is TGCAGTCCGGCAGGCGGACACATGAACACTGAAGCTTTCTTT. Protein sequence: CSPAGGHMNTEAFF.

In its sample, this clonotype was seen a few times. This chain links TRBV20-1 with TRBJ2-2; the D gene is possibly TRBD1 (6 bases). The CDR3 spans 14 residues. V lost 1 base, J lost 5 bases, and 11 bases lay in between. The V gene's germline CDR1 is DFQATT and CDR2 SNEGSKA (reference sequence). The CDR3 DNA is TGCAGTGCTAGAGCCGCGACAGGAACCGGGGAGCTGTTTTTT. It is translated as CSARAATGTGELFF.

This chain uses TRBV29-1 with TRBJ2-7, with TRBD2 as a possible D gene (5 bases). The CDR3 totals 11 residues. Trimming removed 3 bases at V and 3 bases at J, with 6 bases between. Germline-derived CDR1 and CDR2 are SQVTM and ANQGSEA. CDR3 sequence reads: CSVERDYEQYF. DNA for the CDR3: TGCAGCGTTGAGAGGGACTACGAGCAGTACTTC.

CDR3: CASSLAISSGGAYEQYF. The DNA for the CDR3 is TGTGCCAGCAGCTTAGCGATTTCTAGCGGGGGGGCCTACGAGCAGTACTTC. The V and J genes are TRBV7-2 and TRBJ2-7; 12 bases line up with TRBD2. Per the germline V gene, CDR1 is SGHTA and CDR2 is FQGNSA. V was clipped by 0 bases and J by 2 bases; unmatched bases: 5. The CDR3 is made up of 17 amino acids.

The chain links TRBV28 to TRBJ1-6; tentatively, D is TRBD1 (5 bases). The CDR3 totals 17 residues. V was trimmed by 4 bases and J by 6 bases, leaving 19 bases between them. CDR1 and CDR2 (germline): MDHEN, SYDVKM. CDR3 DNA sequence: TGTGCCAGCAGTTCACCCTATGGGACCGGGGGTAATTCACCCCTCCACTTT. It yields the protein CASSSPYGTGGNSPLHF.

In its sample, this clonotype was seen a few times. The CDR3 spells CASSLPGYGNTIYF. The CDR3 DNA reads TGTGCCAGCAGTTTACCCGGGTACGGAAACACCATATATTTT. The V call is TRBV28, the J call TRBJ1-3, with D hard to call. Germline values: CDR1 MDHEN, CDR2 SYDVKM. Between the trimmed V and J ends, which lost 2 bases and 4 bases, there was a span of 9 bases. The CDR3 is 14 residues long.

This clonotype occurred a few times. The chain combines TRBV6-2 or TRBV6-3 with TRBJ2-3; 7 positions agree with TRBD1. The CDR3 has 14 amino acids. In germline, CDR1 is MNHEY, CDR2 SVGEGT. Trimming at V came to 6 bases and at J to 2 bases, leaving 5 bases not matched to a gene. Here the CDR3 reads CASRSGTVTDTQYF. As DNA, the CDR3 is TGTGCCAGCAGATCCGGGACAGTCACAGATACGCAGTATTTT.

This clonotype was picked up many times. The chain carries TRBV28 and TRBJ1-4; D gene uncertain. The V gene's germline CDR1 is MDHEN and CDR2 SYDVKM. The CDR3 totals 13 residues. Trimming removed 3 bases from V and 8 bases from J, with 10 bases in between. Here the CDR3 reads CASSFGRPEKLFF. CDR3 DNA sequence: TGTGCCAGCAGTTTTGGACGCCCAGAAAAACTGTTTTTT.

This clonotype was detected ten times or more. The chain recombines TRBV18 with TRBJ1-5, with TRBD1 matching over 8 bases. J lost 14 bases, V lost 3 bases, and 6 bases had no gene match. This CDR3 region has 12 residues. Germline assignment: CDR1 KGHSH and CDR2 LQKENI. CDR3 region: CASSPGTGGKHF. DNA of the CDR3: TGTGCCAGCTCACCTGGGACAGGTGGAAAGCATTTT.

In this sample, this clonotype turned up a few times. The rearrangement links TRBV18 to TRBJ2-1; TRBD1 matches at 8 bases. V lost 0 bases, J lost 6 bases, and 10 bases stayed unmatched. Germline V lookup: CDR1 KGHSH, CDR2 LQKENI. This CDR3 is built from 17 residues. The CDR3 DNA reads as TGTGCCAGCTCACCACCAATGGCCCACACAGGGGGCAATGAGCAGTTCTTC. The encoded protein is CASSPPMAHTGGNEQFF.

The V call is TRBV7-2, the J call TRBJ1-2, with 7 bases matching TRBD1. J lost 3 bases, V lost 4 bases, and 8 bases had no gene match. CDR1 SGHTA and CDR2 FQGNSA come from the germline V gene. There are 15 residues in the CDR3. The CDR3 bases are TGTGCCAGCAGCTCCGGGGCAGGGGGATACTATGGCTACACCTTC. Its protein product is CASSSGAGGYYGYTF.

In this sample, this clonotype turned up a few times. J is TRBJ2-7 and V is TRBV7-8; possibly TRBD1 for D (5 bases). Per germline, CDR1 SGHVS and CDR2 FQNEAQ. The CDR3 sequence is 13 residues long. The V end was cut by 5 bases, the J end by 6 bases, with 14 bases between. The CDR3 reads CASSAGRVFEQYF. The CDR3 DNA is TGTGCCAGCAGCGCAGGCAGGGTCTTCGAGCAGTACTTC.